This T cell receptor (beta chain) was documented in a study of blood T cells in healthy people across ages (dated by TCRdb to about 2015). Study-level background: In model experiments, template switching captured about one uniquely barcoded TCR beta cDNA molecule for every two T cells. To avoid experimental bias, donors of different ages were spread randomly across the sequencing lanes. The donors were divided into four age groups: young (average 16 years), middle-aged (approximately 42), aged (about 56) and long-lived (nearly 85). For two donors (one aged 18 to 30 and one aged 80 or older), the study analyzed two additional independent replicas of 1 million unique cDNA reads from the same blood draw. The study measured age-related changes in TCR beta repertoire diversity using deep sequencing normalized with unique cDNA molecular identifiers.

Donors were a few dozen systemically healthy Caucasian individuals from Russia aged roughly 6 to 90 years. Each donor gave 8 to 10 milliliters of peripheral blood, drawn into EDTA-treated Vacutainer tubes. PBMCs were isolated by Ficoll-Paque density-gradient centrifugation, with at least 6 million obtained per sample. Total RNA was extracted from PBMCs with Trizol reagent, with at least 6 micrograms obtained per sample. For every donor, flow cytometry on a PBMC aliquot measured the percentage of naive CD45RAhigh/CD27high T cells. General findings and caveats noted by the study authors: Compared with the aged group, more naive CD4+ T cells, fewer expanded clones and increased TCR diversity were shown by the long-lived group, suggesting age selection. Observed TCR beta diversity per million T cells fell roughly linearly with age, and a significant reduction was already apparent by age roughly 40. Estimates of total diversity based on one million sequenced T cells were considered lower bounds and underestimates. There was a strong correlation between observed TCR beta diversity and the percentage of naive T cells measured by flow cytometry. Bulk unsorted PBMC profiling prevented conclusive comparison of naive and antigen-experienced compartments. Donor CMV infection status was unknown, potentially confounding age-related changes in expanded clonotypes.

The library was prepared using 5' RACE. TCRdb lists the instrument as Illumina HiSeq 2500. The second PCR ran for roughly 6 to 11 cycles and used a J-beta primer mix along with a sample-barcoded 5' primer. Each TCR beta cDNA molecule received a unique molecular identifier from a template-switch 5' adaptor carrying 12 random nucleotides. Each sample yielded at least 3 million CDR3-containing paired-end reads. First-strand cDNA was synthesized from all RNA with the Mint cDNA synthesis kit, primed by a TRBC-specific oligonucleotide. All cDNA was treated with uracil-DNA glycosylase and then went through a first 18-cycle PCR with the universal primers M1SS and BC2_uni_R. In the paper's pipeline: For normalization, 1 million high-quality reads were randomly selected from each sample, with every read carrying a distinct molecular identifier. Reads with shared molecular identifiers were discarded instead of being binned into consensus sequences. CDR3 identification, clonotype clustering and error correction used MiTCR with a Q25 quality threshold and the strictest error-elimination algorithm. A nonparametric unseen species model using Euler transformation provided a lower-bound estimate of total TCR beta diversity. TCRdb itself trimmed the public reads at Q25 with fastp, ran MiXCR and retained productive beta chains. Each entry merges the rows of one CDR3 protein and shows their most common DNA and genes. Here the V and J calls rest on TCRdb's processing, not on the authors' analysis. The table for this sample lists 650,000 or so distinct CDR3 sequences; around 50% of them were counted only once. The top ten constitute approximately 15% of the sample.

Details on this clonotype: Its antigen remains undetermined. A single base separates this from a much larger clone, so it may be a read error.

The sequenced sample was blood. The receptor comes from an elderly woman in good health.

The CDR3 reads as follows: CAIGSRATQYF. In nucleotides, the sequence is TGTGCCATCGGATCGCGAGCTACGCAGTATTTT. The receptor chain draws on TRBV10-3 and TRBJ2-3, with no confident D gene call. From its cysteine to its phenylalanine, the CDR3 spans 11 amino acids. The read is trimmed to its CDR3 DNA, 33 bases read in frame from base 1. Via the germline V gene, CDR1 is ENHRY and CDR2 SYGVKD. V is cut by 8 bases and J by 8 bases, and the space between the germline ends is 11 bases.